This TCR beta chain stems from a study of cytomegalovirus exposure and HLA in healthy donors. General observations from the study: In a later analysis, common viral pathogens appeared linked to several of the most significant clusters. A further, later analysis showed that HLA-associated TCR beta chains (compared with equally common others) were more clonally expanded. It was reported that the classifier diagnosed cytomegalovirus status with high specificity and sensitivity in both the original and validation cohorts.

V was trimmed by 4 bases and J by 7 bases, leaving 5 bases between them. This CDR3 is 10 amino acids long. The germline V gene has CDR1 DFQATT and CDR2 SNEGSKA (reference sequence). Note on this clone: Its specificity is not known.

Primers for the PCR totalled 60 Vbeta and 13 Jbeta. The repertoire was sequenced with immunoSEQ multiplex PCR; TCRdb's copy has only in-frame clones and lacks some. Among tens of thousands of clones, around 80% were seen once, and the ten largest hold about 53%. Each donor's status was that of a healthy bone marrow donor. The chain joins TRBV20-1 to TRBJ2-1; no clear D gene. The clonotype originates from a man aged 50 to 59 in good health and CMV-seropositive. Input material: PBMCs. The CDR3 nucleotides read TGCAGTGCTATGAGGAATGAGCAGTTCTTC. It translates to CSAMRNEQFF.